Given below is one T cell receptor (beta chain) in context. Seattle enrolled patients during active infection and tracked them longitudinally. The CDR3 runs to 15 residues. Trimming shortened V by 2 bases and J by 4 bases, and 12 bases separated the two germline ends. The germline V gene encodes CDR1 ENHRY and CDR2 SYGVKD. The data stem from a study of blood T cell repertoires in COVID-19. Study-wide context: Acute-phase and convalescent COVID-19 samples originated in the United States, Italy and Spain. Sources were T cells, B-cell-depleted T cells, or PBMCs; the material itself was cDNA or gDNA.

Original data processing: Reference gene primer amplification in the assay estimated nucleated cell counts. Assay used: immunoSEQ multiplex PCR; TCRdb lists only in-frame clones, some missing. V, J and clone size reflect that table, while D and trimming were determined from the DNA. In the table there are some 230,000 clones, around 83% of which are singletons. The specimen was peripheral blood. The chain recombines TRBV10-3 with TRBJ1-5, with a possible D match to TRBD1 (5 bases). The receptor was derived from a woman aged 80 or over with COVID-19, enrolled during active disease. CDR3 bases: TGTGCCATCAGTGAGAAGGGGACTCTTAATCAGCCCCAGCATTTT. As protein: CAISEKGTLNQPQHF.